What follows are 8 T cell receptor beta chains derived from one specimen sequenced in a study of cytomegalovirus exposure and HLA in healthy donors. PCR was performed using 60 Vbeta and 13 Jbeta primers. TCRdb's copy holds only in-frame clones and misses some; the assay was immunoSEQ multiplex PCR. The repertoire holds over 150,000 clones, with 81% as singletons. The specimen was PBMCs. These receptors originate from a woman aged 50 to 60 in good health and CMV-seronegative.

The rearrangement uses TRBV7-9 and TRBJ2-7; possibly TRBD1 for D (6 bases). Trimming left V 5 bases short and J 9 bases short, with 14 bases between. Germline V gives CDR1 SEHNR, CDR2 FQNEAQ (reference sequence). This CDR3 has 12 residues. CDR3 loop: CASSPGQTVQYF. In DNA, the CDR3 is TGTGCCAGCAGCCCTGGACAGACAGTGCAGTACTTC.

The CDR3 protein is CAILTSGDSYEQYF. The CDR3 DNA is TGTGCCATCTTAACTAGCGGAGATTCCTACGAGCAGTACTTC. The V gene is TRBV10-3, the J gene TRBJ2-7; TRBD2 agrees at 8 bases. CDR1 is ENHRY, CDR2 SYGVKD, per germline. The trim removed 8 bases at V and 1 base at J, leaving 7 bases unmatched. The CDR3 runs 14 residues.

This clone was seen a few times. This rearrangement joins TRBV6-5 to TRBJ2-3; TRBD1 agrees at 10 bases. The germline V gene has CDR1 MNHEY and CDR2 SVGAGI. The CDR3 loop spans 14 amino acids. V lost 6 bases to trimming and J lost 5 bases; unmatched junction nucleotides: 5. CDR3 in amino acids: CASRIRDRGDTQYF. DNA of the CDR3: TGTGCCAGCAGGATCCGGGACAGGGGAGATACGCAGTATTTT.

With respect to this clone: At one end the junction does not follow the germline gene, possibly because of a read error. As DNA, the CDR3 is TGTGCCAGCAGTTTGGCGTCTGGGGCCAACGTCCTGATTTTC. It translates to CASSLASGANVLIF. The rearrangement joins TRBV28 to TRBJ2-6, with D maybe TRBD1 (5 bases). This CDR3 is built from 14 residues. CDR1 MDHEN and CDR2 SYDVKM come from the germline V gene.

This chain uses TRBV10-3 with TRBJ1-1; the match to TRBD1 covers 7 bases. Germline-derived CDR1 and CDR2 are ENHRY and SYGVKD. J lost 3 bases, V lost 7 bases, and 8 bases had no gene match. The CDR3 totals 14 residues. The DNA of the CDR3 is TGTGCCATCAACCCGGGACAGCGGGACACTGAAGCTTTCTTT. Its translation is CAINPGQRDTEAFF.

The V and J genes are TRBV2 and TRBJ2-3; D perhaps matches TRBD1 (6 bases). Deletions cut 8 bases from V and 2 bases from J, with 11 bases between. The CDR3 length is 13 residues. Germline V lookup: CDR1 SNHLY, CDR2 FYNNEI. This CDR3 reads CASRQGNTDTQYF. The CDR3 DNA is TGTGCCAGCCGGCAGGGGAACACAGATACGCAGTATTTT.

This rearrangement joins TRBV30 to TRBJ1-1, with TRBD1 identical over 9 bases. Germline assignment: CDR1 GTSNPN and CDR2 SVGIG (reference sequence). The CDR3 runs to 13 residues. The V and J ends lost 1 base and 10 bases, in that order; junction bases with no gene match: 7. In DNA form, the CDR3 reads TGTGCCTGGAGTGCCGGACAGGGGAGTGGAGCTTTCTTT. Its translation: CAWSAGQGSGAFF.

This clone turned up a few times. The chain joins TRBV13 to TRBJ2-7, with D tentatively TRBD1 (6 bases). Trimming left V 5 bases short and J 7 bases short, with 12 bases between. The germline V gene has CDR1 PRHDT and CDR2 FYEKMQ (reference sequence). The CDR3 has 12 residues. CDR3: CASSQTGQEQYF. The CDR3 DNA is TGTGCCAGCAGCCAAACAGGGCAAGAGCAGTACTTC.